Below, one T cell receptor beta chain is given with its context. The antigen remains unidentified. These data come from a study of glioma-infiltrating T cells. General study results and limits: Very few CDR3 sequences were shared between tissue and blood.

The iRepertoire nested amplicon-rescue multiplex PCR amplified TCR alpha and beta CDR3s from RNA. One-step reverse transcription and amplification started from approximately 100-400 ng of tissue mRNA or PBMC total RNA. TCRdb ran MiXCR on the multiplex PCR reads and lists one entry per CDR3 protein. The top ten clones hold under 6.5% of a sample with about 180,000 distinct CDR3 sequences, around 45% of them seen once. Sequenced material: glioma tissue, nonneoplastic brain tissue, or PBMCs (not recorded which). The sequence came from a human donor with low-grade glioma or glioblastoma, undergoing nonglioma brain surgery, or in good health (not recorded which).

CDR3: CASISPRTSGSLEQYF. The CDR3 coding sequence is TGTGCCAGCATTTCTCCCCGGACTAGCGGTAGTCTCGAGCAGTACTTC. This chain links TRBV28 with TRBJ2-7; 10 nucleotides line up with TRBD2. Germline V gives CDR1 MDHEN, CDR2 SYDVKM. The CDR3 totals 16 residues. Unmatched junction bases numbered 15, after V lost 7 bases and J lost 6 bases.